Listed below are T cell receptor beta chains from one sample, sequenced in a study of blood T cell repertoires in COVID-19. The data were produced by immunoSEQ multiplex PCR, yet TCRdb's version contains in-frame clones alone and is incomplete. Of 310,000 or so clones in the sample, around nine tenths are singletons; the top ten hold under 4.5%. The sample comprised peripheral blood. All receptors derive from a woman aged 45-59 years with active or convalescent COVID-19. Both conserved end residues are part of each CDR3. The D gene is left open where the match is weak. Not every row has a clone size; where given, it reads once, few, many or a size class.

NA	TRBV19	14	TRBD1	TRBJ2-5	TGTGCCAGTAGTAGGGGGACAGCACAAGAGACCCAGTACTTC	CASSRGTAQETQYF
NA	TRBV6-6	18	TRBD2	TRBJ2-3	TGTGCCAGCAGTCGGGGACTAGCGGGTCGATCTAGCACAGATACGCAGTATTTT	CASSRGLAGRSSTDTQYF
NA	TRBV28	15	TRBD1	TRBJ1-4	TGTGCCAGCAGTTCGGGGACAGGGCATAATGAAAAACTGTTTTTT	CASSSGTGHNEKLFF
NA	TRBV6-5	15	TRBD1	TRBJ1-2	TGTGCCAGCAGGGGGGAGGGACAGGGGGCGCGCGGCTACACCTTC	CASRGEGQGARGYTF
NA	TRBV6-5	13	NA	TRBJ2-7	TGTGCCAGCAGTTACAGGGAGGCGTACGAGCAGTACTTC	CASSYREAYEQYF
few	TRBV28	21	TRBD1	TRBJ2-6	TGTGCCAGCAACCCTACCGGGACAGGTTTCTACATAAACTCTGGGGCCAACGTCCTGACTTTC	CASNPTGTGFYINSGANVLTF
NA	TRBV4-1	18	TRBD2	TRBJ2-1	TGCGCCAGCAGCACCCGGTCCTCGAGCGGGACTCTGGTTGATGAGCAGTTCTTC	CASSTRSSSGTLVDEQFF
NA	TRBV19	15	TRBD2	TRBJ2-1	TGTGCCAGTAGTCAGGGGACTAGCGGTTACAATGAGCAGTTCTTC	CASSQGTSGYNEQFF
NA	TRBV13	18	TRBD2	TRBJ2-1	TGTGCCAGCAGCGATTGGGGACTAGCGGGGGATCGGGGGGATGAGCAGTTCTTC	CASSDWGLAGDRGDEQFF
once	TRBV5-4	17	TRBD2	TRBJ2-1	TGTGCCAGCAGCTTGAGACTAGCGGGAGGGCCGTCGGAGGAGCAGTTCTTC	CASSLRLAGGPSEEQFF
NA	TRBV5-1	18	TRBD2	TRBJ2-1	TGCGCCAGCAGCTTGTTGTTTACCGCGGCGGGAGGCTACAATGAGCAGTTCTTC	CASSLLFTAAGGYNEQFF
NA	TRBV30	12	NA	TRBJ1-2	TGTGCCTGGAGTCGACAGGTCCATGGCTACACCTTC	CAWSRQVHGYTF
NA	TRBV7-2	13	NA	TRBJ1-2	TGTGCCAGCAGCTTAGAGGCTGAGGCGGGCTACACCTTC	CASSLEAEAGYTF
NA	TRBV6-5	15	NA	TRBJ2-1	TGTGCCAGCGGGTCGACGGGATTGGTATACAATGAGCAGTTCTTC	CASGSTGLVYNEQFF
NA	TRBV7-9	12	NA	TRBJ2-1	TGTGCCAGCAGCTTAGTTGCTGGGGGCCCGTTCTTC	CASSLVAGGPFF
NA	TRBV18	15	TRBD1	TRBJ1-1	TGTGCCAGCTCACTAGCTCTGACAGGGGGCTCCGAAGCTTTCTTT	CASSLALTGGSEAFF
once	TRBV4-1	14	NA	TRBJ1-1	TGCGCCAGCAGCCAAGACACCTGGGCATCTGAAGCTTTCTTT	CASSQDTWASEAFF
NA	TRBV10-3	18	TRBD1	TRBJ1-1	TGTGCCATCAGTGAAAGGACAGGGGTCTATTTTCCCCCCCCTGAAGCTTTCTTT	CAISERTGVYFPPPEAFF
NA	TRBV28	16	TRBD2	TRBJ2-4	TGTGCCAGCAGTTCCCACTCGCGGGAGCCCAAAAACATTCAGTACTTC	CASSSHSREPKNIQYF
few	TRBV27	14	NA	TRBJ1-5	TGTGCCAGCAAGGCAATGGAGACTCATCAGCCCCAGCATTTT	CASKAMETHQPQHF
NA	TRBV6-5	13	NA	TRBJ2-2	TGTGCCATCGGCAGGGTTCGCACCGGGGAGCTGTTTTTT	CAIGRVRTGELFF
NA	TRBV30	14	NA	TRBJ2-7	TGTGCCTGGAGTGGGAACAGACCAACCTACGAGCAGTACTTC	CAWSGNRPTYEQYF
NA	TRBV28	14	TRBD2	TRBJ2-7	TGTGCCAGCAGTTCAAGGGACTATTACTACGAGCAGTACTTC	CASSSRDYYYEQYF
NA	TRBV19	13	NA	TRBJ2-1	TGTGCCAGTAGTATCCAGGTAGACAATGAGCAGTTCTTC	CASSIQVDNEQFF
NA	TRBV7-9	15	TRBD1	TRBJ1-1	TGTGCCAGCACCTATCTGACAGGGGGGGACACTGAAGCTTTCTTT	CASTYLTGGDTEAFF
NA	TRBV5-1	15	TRBD1	TRBJ1-1	TGCGCCAGCAGCTTGGGACAGGGGTTTAGCACTGAAGCTTTCTTT	CASSLGQGFSTEAFF
NA	TRBV6-5	14	TRBD1	TRBJ1-1	TGTGCCAGCAGGAGGGGGCAGACGAACACTGAAGCTTTCTTT	CASRRGQTNTEAFF
NA	TRBV19	15	NA	TRBJ1-1	TGTGCCAGTAGGGGTTGGGCAGGGCCGAACACTGAAGCTTTCTTT	CASRGWAGPNTEAFF
NA	TRBV4-3	17	TRBD2	TRBJ2-7	TGCGCCAGCAGCCAAGGGAGGCCGGGACTAGCGGGAGAAGAGCAGTACTTC	CASSQGRPGLAGEEQYF
NA	TRBV7-2	18	TRBD2	TRBJ2-2	TGTGCCAGCAGCTTTTTCGGGACTAGCGCTACGAACACCGGGGAGCTGTTTTTT	CASSFFGTSATNTGELFF
NA	TRBV6-5	14	TRBD1	TRBJ1-5	TGTGCCAGCAGTTACTTACAGGGGTTTCAGCCCCAGCATTTT	CASSYLQGFQPQHF
NA	TRBV29-1	12	NA	TRBJ1-3	TGCAGCGTGCGGCCCTCTGGAAACACCATATATTTT	CSVRPSGNTIYF
NA	TRBV4-3	15	TRBD1	TRBJ1-5	TGCGCCAGCAGCCAGGAAACAGGGGGTGATCAGCCCCAGCATTTT	CASSQETGGDQPQHF
NA	TRBV15	14	NA	TRBJ2-7	TGTGCCACCAGCATGGAGCGGGACAACTACGAGCAGTACTTC	CATSMERDNYEQYF
few	TRBV7-2	15	TRBD1	TRBJ1-2	TGTGCCAGCAGCTTAGGTATAGGGGGCACCTATGGCTACACCTTC	CASSLGIGGTYGYTF
NA	TRBV24-1	13	NA	TRBJ2-3	TGTGCCACCAGTGACCGAGACAGTTCTGGGATGTATTTT	CATSDRDSSGMYF
NA	TRBV29-1	12	NA	TRBJ2-3	TGCAGCGTTGTCCAGAGCACAGATACGCAGTATTTT	CSVVQSTDTQYF
NA	TRBV3-1/TRBV3-2	13	NA	TRBJ1-1	TGTGCCAGCAGCCAGTCAGGTTACACTGAAGCTTTCTTT	CASSQSGYTEAFF
NA	TRBV27	13	NA	TRBJ1-6	TGTGCCAGCAGTTCCCGGAGAGACCTACCCCTCCACTTT	CASSSRRDLPLHF
NA	TRBV5-4	15	NA	TRBJ2-1	TGTGCCACCCCGCTGGAGTCCCGCTCCTACAATGAGCAGTTCTTC	CATPLESRSYNEQFF
NA	TRBV6-6	14	NA	TRBJ1-4	TGTGCCAGCAAAAAACGGGCAACTAATGAAAAACTGTTTTTT	CASKKRATNEKLFF
NA	TRBV30	13	NA	TRBJ1-1	TGTGCCTGGAGGTTAACAGCGAACACTGAAGCTTTCTTT	CAWRLTANTEAFF
NA	TRBV5-1	15	NA	TRBJ1-3	TGCGCCAGCAGCTTGGCCGGCGGCTCTGGAAACACCATATATTTT	CASSLAGGSGNTIYF
NA	TRBV5-1	16	NA	TRBJ2-6	TGCGCCAGCAGTCAGGGGCTCTTCTCTGGGGCCAACGTCCTGACTTTC	CASSQGLFSGANVLTF
NA	TRBV6-5	13	NA	TRBJ1-2	TGTGCCAGCAGTTACAGTACAGGGAAGGGCTACACCTTC	CASSYSTGKGYTF
NA	TRBV6-4	14	NA	TRBJ1-1	TGTGCCAACTGGGCCAGGGTACCGGACACTGAAGCTTTCTTT	CANWARVPDTEAFF
once	TRBV9	15	TRBD1	TRBJ2-2	TGTGCCAGCAGCGTAAGCCACAGGGGGACCGGGGAGCTGTTTTTT	CASSVSHRGTGELFF
NA	TRBV2	14	TRBD2	TRBJ2-7	TGTGCCAGCAGGCCGGGACTAGCCTCCTACGAGCAGTACTTC	CASRPGLASYEQYF
NA	TRBV21-1	14	NA	TRBJ2-7	TGTGCCAGCGGCCGGACTTCTAAAGCCTACGAGCAGTACTTC	CASGRTSKAYEQYF
NA	TRBV9	15	NA	TRBJ2-3	TGTGCCAGCAGCGAAAAGGACTACCACACAGATACGCAGTATTTT	CASSEKDYHTDTQYF
NA	TRBV19	15	TRBD1	TRBJ1-6	TGTGCCAGTAGCAACGCCTTGACAGGGAATTCACCCCTCCACTTT	CASSNALTGNSPLHF
few	TRBV6-1	16	TRBD2	TRBJ2-1	TGTGCCAGCAGTGGGACTAGCGGGAGTTCCTACAATGAGCAGTTCTTC	CASSGTSGSSYNEQFF